This T cell receptor (beta chain) was obtained from a study of OX40 agonist ivuxolimab in advanced cancers. Study-level background: Every 2 weeks, ivuxolimab was infused into the patients intravenously at between 0.01 and 10 mg/kg.

Autoimmune disease history or systemic immunosuppression led to patients being barred. General study findings and limits: Dose levels from 0.1 to 3.0 mg/kg saw CD4+ and CD8+ blood T cells expand clonally by week 6.

Details on this clone: The antigen is undetermined.

Looked up from germline, CDR1 is MNHNY and CDR2 is SVGAGI (reference sequence). Between the trimmed V and J ends, which lost 5 bases and 10 bases, there was a span of 18 bases. The CDR3 is 14 residues long. Clones were read by immunoSEQ multiplex PCR, and TCRdb kept only the in-frame ones, dropping some. This table has tens of thousands of clones, roughly nine tenths appearing once. The origin of this receptor is an adult with an advanced solid tumor such as melanoma, head and neck, liver or kidney cancer. Source: CD4+ or CD8+ T cells sorted from blood, taken in a trial of the OX40 agonist ivuxolimab. V gene TRBV6-6 combines with J gene TRBJ1-5, with D perhaps matching TRBD1 (5 bases). The CDR3 coding sequence is TGTGCCAGCAGTACGGACGGACCGGGGGGACCCCAGCATTTT. Its protein product is CASSTDGPGGPQHF.